A selection of T cell receptor beta chains follows, all from one sample in a study of CD8+ T cells in alopecia areata. The method was immunoSEQ multiplex PCR; TCRdb's version includes in-frame clones alone and lacks a portion of them. Seen here are some 130,000 clones, about 50% observed once, and the top ten hold under 20%. The sequencing here drew on CD8+ T cells sorted from blood, taken at week 0. These TCRs come from a human donor with alopecia areata. The CDR3 runs from the conserved cysteine through the conserved F or W. Fields, in order: CDR3 protein, CDR3 DNA, V gene, J gene, D gene, clone size. D genes are given only for firm matches. Size values are once, few and many counts, or a class for expanded clones, and some rows have none.

CDR3: CSVEDVKAAINEQFF
DNA: TGCAGCGTTGAAGATGTGAAGGCGGCGATAAATGAGCAGTTCTTC
V: TRBV29-1
J: TRBJ2-1
D: .
size: few

CDR3: CASTWVSGSYNEQFF
DNA: TGTGCCAGCACCTGGGTTAGCGGGTCCTACAATGAGCAGTTCTTC
V: TRBV2
J: TRBJ2-1
D: TRBD2
size: .

CDR3: CASSLAPGALDEQFF
DNA: TGTGCCAGCAGCTTAGCCCCGGGGGCGCTCGATGAGCAGTTCTTC
V: TRBV7-8
J: TRBJ2-1
D: .
size: few

CDR3: CAWSILGPGNTEAFF
DNA: TGTGCCTGGAGTATCTTGGGGCCGGGGAACACTGAAGCTTTCTTT
V: TRBV30
J: TRBJ1-1
D: .
size: .

CDR3: CASSTGLGGSDEQFF
DNA: TGTGCCAGCAGCACTGGACTGGGGGGCTCTGATGAGCAGTTCTTC
V: TRBV5-6
J: TRBJ2-1
D: .
size: .

CDR3: CATSSPEIAEAFF
DNA: TGTGCCACCAGCTCCCCGGAGATCGCTGAAGCTTTCTTT
V: TRBV15
J: TRBJ1-1
D: .
size: .

CDR3: CASSEYAGPGELFF
DNA: TGTGCCAGCAGTGAATACGCAGGGCCCGGGGAGCTGTTTTTT
V: TRBV25-1
J: TRBJ2-2
D: .
size: .

CDR3: CASSQGQVNQPQHF
DNA: TGTGCCAGCAGTCAGGGACAGGTCAATCAGCCCCAGCATTTT
V: TRBV27
J: TRBJ1-5
D: TRBD1
size: .

CDR3: CASSWDRENTGELFF
DNA: TGTGCCAGCAGCTGGGACAGGGAGAACACCGGGGAGCTGTTTTTT
V: TRBV7-9
J: TRBJ2-2
D: TRBD1
size: .

CDR3: CASSFSYRGVILSSYNEQFF
DNA: TGCGCCAGCAGCTTTAGCTACAGGGGGGTCATCCTAAGCTCCTACAATGAGCAGTTCTTC
V: TRBV5-1
J: TRBJ2-1
D: TRBD1
size: .

CDR3: CASSLDGEETQYF
DNA: TGCGCCAGCAGCCTCGACGGGGAAGAGACCCAGTACTTC
V: TRBV4-1
J: TRBJ2-5
D: .
size: .

CDR3: CASSIIGSSGGSGELFF
DNA: TGTGCCAGTAGTATTATCGGGTCTAGCGGGGGTTCCGGGGAGCTGTTTTTT
V: TRBV19
J: TRBJ2-2
D: TRBD2
size: few

CDR3: CASSVAGGLDEQYF
DNA: TGTGCCAGCAGCGTAGCAGGGGGCTTAGACGAGCAGTACTTC
V: TRBV9
J: TRBJ2-7
D: TRBD1
size: .

CDR3: CASSRRDLEYPYGELFF
DNA: TGTGCCAGCAGTCGCCGGGACCTCGAGTATCCGTACGGGGAGCTGTTTTTT
V: TRBV27
J: TRBJ2-2
D: .
size: .

CDR3: CASSPRLAGYQETQYF
DNA: TGTGCCAGCAGCCCGAGACTAGCGGGGTACCAAGAGACCCAGTACTTC
V: TRBV13
J: TRBJ2-5
D: TRBD2
size: .

CDR3: CASSPAGAEAFF
DNA: TGTGCCAGCAGCCCGGCGGGGGCTGAAGCTTTCTTT
V: TRBV5-6
J: TRBJ1-1
D: .
size: .

CDR3: CAISQGHEQYF
DNA: TGTGCCATCAGCCAGGGTCACGAGCAGTACTTC
V: TRBV10-3
J: TRBJ2-7
D: .
size: few

CDR3: CASTPRAGRYGYTF
DNA: TGTGCCAGTACCCCTCGAGCGGGACGGTATGGCTACACCTTC
V: TRBV19
J: TRBJ1-2
D: .
size: many

CDR3: CASSLGNRDYEQYF
DNA: TGTGCCAGCAGCTTGGGGAACAGGGACTACGAGCAGTACTTC
V: TRBV5-4
J: TRBJ2-7
D: .
size: .

CDR3: CSVVPDRGARETQYF
DNA: TGCAGCGTCGTACCTGACAGGGGTGCCCGAGAGACCCAGTACTTC
V: TRBV29-1
J: TRBJ2-5
D: TRBD1
size: .

CDR3: CASSYSAGTGELFF
DNA: TGTGCCAGCAGTTACTCGGCGGGCACCGGGGAGCTGTTTTTT
V: TRBV6-5
J: TRBJ2-2
D: .
size: few

CDR3: CASSLTPRIQETQYF
DNA: TGTGCCAGCAGCTTGACTCCTCGGATCCAAGAGACCCAGTACTTC
V: TRBV5-4
J: TRBJ2-5
D: .
size: .

CDR3: CASSFGGGYEQYF
DNA: TGTGCCAGCAGCTTCGGCGGGGGATACGAGCAGTACTTC
V: TRBV7-8
J: TRBJ2-7
D: TRBD2
size: .

CDR3: CASRAGTPKAGYTF
DNA: TGTGCCAGCAGGGCCGGGACCCCGAAGGCTGGCTACACCTTC
V: TRBV5-6
J: TRBJ1-2
D: .
size: few

CDR3: CSGETANTGELFF
DNA: TGCAGCGGGGAGACAGCGAACACCGGGGAGCTGTTTTTT
V: TRBV29-1
J: TRBJ2-2
D: .
size: .

CDR3: CASSHSRGLEQYF
DNA: TGCGCCAGCAGCCACTCAAGGGGACTCGAGCAGTACTTC
V: TRBV4-1
J: TRBJ2-7
D: .
size: .

CDR3: CASSYDSSYNEQFF
DNA: TGTGCCAGCAGTTATGACAGCTCCTACAATGAGCAGTTCTTC
V: TRBV6-5
J: TRBJ2-1
D: .
size: once

CDR3: CASIALGAGTEAFF
DNA: TGTGCCAGCATCGCCCTAGGGGCAGGCACTGAAGCTTTCTTT
V: TRBV6-1
J: TRBJ1-1
D: .
size: .

CDR3: CASSQENPWDTEAFF
DNA: TGCGCCAGCAGCCAAGAAAATCCCTGGGACACTGAAGCTTTCTTT
V: TRBV4-3
J: TRBJ1-1
D: .
size: few

CDR3: CASDRGGNQPQHF
DNA: TGTGCCAGCGACAGGGGAGGCAATCAGCCCCAGCATTTT
V: TRBV19
J: TRBJ1-5
D: TRBD1
size: .

CDR3: CASSPKTGLHGYTF
DNA: TGTGCCAGCAGCCCTAAGACAGGGCTTCATGGCTACACCTTC
V: TRBV7-6
J: TRBJ1-2
D: TRBD1
size: .

CDR3: CASSLVAGGRADTQYF
DNA: TGTGCCAGCAGCCTCGTAGCGGGGGGGCGGGCAGATACGCAGTATTTT
V: TRBV7-6
J: TRBJ2-3
D: TRBD2
size: .

CDR3: CASSPGTGGQPQHF
DNA: TGTGCCAGCAGTCCCGGGACAGGGGGACAGCCCCAGCATTTT
V: TRBV27
J: TRBJ1-5
D: TRBD1
size: .